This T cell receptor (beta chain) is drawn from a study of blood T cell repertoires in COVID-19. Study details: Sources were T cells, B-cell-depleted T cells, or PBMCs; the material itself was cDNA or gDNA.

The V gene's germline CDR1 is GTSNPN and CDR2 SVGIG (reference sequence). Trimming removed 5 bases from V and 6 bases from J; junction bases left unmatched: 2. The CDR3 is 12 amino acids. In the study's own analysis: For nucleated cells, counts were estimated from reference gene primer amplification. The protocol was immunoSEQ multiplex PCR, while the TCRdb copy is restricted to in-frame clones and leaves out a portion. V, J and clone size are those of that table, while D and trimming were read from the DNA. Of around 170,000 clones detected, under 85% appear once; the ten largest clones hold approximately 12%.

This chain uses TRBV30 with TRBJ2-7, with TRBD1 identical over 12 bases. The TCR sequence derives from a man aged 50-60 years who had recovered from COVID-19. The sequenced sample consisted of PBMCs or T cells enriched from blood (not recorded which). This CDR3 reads CAWGTGGVEQYF. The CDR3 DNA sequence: TGTGCCTGGGGGACAGGGGGCGTCGAGCAGTACTTC. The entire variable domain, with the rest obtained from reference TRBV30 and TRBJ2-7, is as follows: SQTIHQWPATLVQPVGSPLSLECTVEGTSNPNLYWYRQAAGRGLQLLFYSVGIGQISSEVPQNLSASRPQDRQFILSSKKLLLSDSGFYLCAWGTGGVEQYFGPGTRLTVT.